The 8 T cell receptor beta chains reported below all come from one sample, sequenced in a study of shared clonotypes between healthy human individuals. CD45RO-negative cells were positively selected for CCR7, leaving out terminally differentiated effector memory CD45RA+ cells. Here immunoSEQ multiplex PCR was the method, and the copy in TCRdb shows in-frame clones only, minus some. The sample holds about 2 million clones, over 85% seen once. Sequencing used naive CD8+ T cells sorted from blood. The receptor source for this set is a man younger than 30 in good health.

J is TRBJ1-4 and V is TRBV28; 8 bases align to TRBD1. V dropped 2 bases and J dropped 6; count of bases not matched to a gene: 8. The CDR3 loop spans 16 amino acids. Per germline, CDR1 MDHEN and CDR2 SYDVKM. In DNA, the CDR3 is TGTGCCAGCAGTTTAAGGGGGACAGGACAGGATGAAAAACTGTTTTTT. Translation gives CASSLRGTGQDEKLFF.

J is TRBJ2-3 and V is TRBV10-1; TRBD1 matches at 12 bases. The V segment lost 7 bases and the J segment 4 bases; nucleotides outside the gene matches: 6. Germline V gene sequence: CDR1 WNHNN, CDR2 SYGVQD (reference sequence). This CDR3 comprises 15 residues. For the CDR3, the DNA is TGCGCCAGCAAGGGGACAGGGGGCGCGGCAGATACGCAGTATTTT. Residues: CASKGTGGAADTQYF.

The chain recombines TRBV19 with TRBJ1-5; D is perhaps TRBD1 (6 bases). V lost 4 bases to trimming and J lost 4 bases, with 14 bases between them. Germline values: CDR1 LNHDA, CDR2 SQIVND (reference sequence). CDR3 length: 15 amino acids. This CDR3 reads CASSTNPDSNQPQHF. The CDR3 DNA is TGTGCCAGTAGTACCAACCCGGACAGTAATCAGCCCCAGCATTTT.

The V gene is TRBV5-1, the J gene TRBJ2-5; TRBD1 agrees at 8 bases. The CDR3 length is 16 residues. Germline values: CDR1 SGHRS, CDR2 YFSETQ. The ends lost 3 bases at V and 2 bases at J; junction bases unmatched: 9. The CDR3, as DNA: TGCGCCAGCAGCTCCCAGGGACAGGCAACTCAAGAGACCCAGTACTTC. Translating it yields CASSSQGQATQETQYF.

This chain joins TRBV7-9 and TRBJ2-5, with TRBD2 as a possible D gene (5 bases). V lost 4 bases, J lost 2 bases, and 5 bases lay in between. Germline CDR1 is SEHNR and CDR2 is FQNEAQ (reference sequence). The length of the CDR3 is 12 residues. The CDR3 bases are TGTGCCAGCAGCTGGAGGCAAGAGACCCAGTACTTC. Translation gives CASSWRQETQYF.

The chain uses TRBV27 and TRBJ2-3, with 10 bases fitting TRBD2. Germline values: CDR1 MNHEY, CDR2 SMNVEV (reference sequence). V trimming: 6 bases; J trimming: 1 base; junction bases outside the gene matches: 7. This CDR3 region has 16 residues. CDR3 in DNA: TGTGCCAGCAGGCAGCTTCTAGCGGGGGGCACAGATACGCAGTATTTT. Amino acid sequence: CASRQLLAGGTDTQYF.

The chain joins TRBV2 to TRBJ1-2; weak D call: TRBD1 (5 bases). Germline-derived CDR1 and CDR2 are SNHLY and FYNNEI. This CDR3 is built from 14 residues. Between the trimmed V and J ends, which lost 7 bases and 4 bases, there was a span of 16 bases. The CDR3 DNA follows: TGTGCCAGCAATACCCAGGGCCCAGCCTATGGCTACACCTTC. Its protein product is CASNTQGPAYGYTF. Based on the CDR3 plus reference TRBV2 and TRBJ1-2, the full variable domain is EPEVTQTPSHQVTQMGQEVILRCVPISNHLYFYWYRQILGQKVEFLVSFYNNEISEKSEIFDDQFSVERPDGSNFTLKIRSTKLEDSAMYFCASNTQGPAYGYTFGSGTRLTVV.

On this clone itself: At the DNA level, this CDR3 is encoded by other sequences in the same sample as well. The V gene is TRBV20-1, the J gene TRBJ1-1; D call uncertain. V lost 4 bases to trimming and J lost 1 base, with 4 bases between them. This CDR3 contains 11 residues. In germline, CDR1 is DFQATT, CDR2 SNEGSKA (reference sequence). The CDR3 protein is CSATENTEAFF. CDR3 bases: TGCAGTGCTACGGAGAACACTGAAGCTTTCTTT.